This is a list of T cell receptor beta chains from one sample in a study of blood T cell repertoires in COVID-19. The method was immunoSEQ multiplex PCR; TCRdb's version includes in-frame clones alone and lacks a portion of them. This table holds tens of thousands of clones, 85% found once. Sequencing was done on a sample of peripheral blood. These receptors came from a woman in her 70s in a cohort sampled during active COVID-19. Both conserved end residues are trimmed from each CDR3. The order of the fields is clone size, V gene, CDR3 protein. Part of the rows lack a size; the others show once, few, many or a class for expanded clones.

clone_size: NA; v_call: TRBV18; cdr3_aa: ASSPRQGAGYGYT
clone_size: NA; v_call: TRBV27; cdr3_aa: ASSFGRGAYEQY
clone_size: NA; v_call: TRBV2; cdr3_aa: ASSGGVSYEQY
clone_size: few; v_call: TRBV10-3; cdr3_aa: AISVLAGEYEQY
clone_size: NA; v_call: TRBV7-9; cdr3_aa: ASSSPGAYEQY
clone_size: NA; v_call: TRBV5-1; cdr3_aa: ASSLALAGAFYNEQF
clone_size: NA; v_call: TRBV11-2; cdr3_aa: ASSLRQGRYNEQF
clone_size: NA; v_call: TRBV7-9; cdr3_aa: ASSLPEDEQF
clone_size: NA; v_call: TRBV12-3/TRBV12-4; cdr3_aa: ASSLTGEEKLF
clone_size: medium-sized; v_call: TRBV5-5; cdr3_aa: ASSLSGGEQF
clone_size: large; v_call: TRBV10-2; cdr3_aa: ASSEAGVITGELF
clone_size: NA; v_call: TRBV2; cdr3_aa: ASSAGQAWWETQY
clone_size: NA; v_call: TRBV5-5; cdr3_aa: ASIGGAETQY
clone_size: NA; v_call: TRBV6-2/TRBV6-3; cdr3_aa: ASSYSNRNTEAF
clone_size: NA; v_call: TRBV4-1; cdr3_aa: ASSRTGSPSYEQY
clone_size: NA; v_call: TRBV25-1; cdr3_aa: ASSDRDREVNTEAF
clone_size: NA; v_call: TRBV24-1; cdr3_aa: ATSGGDTQY
clone_size: once; v_call: TRBV9; cdr3_aa: ASSVDSRGGTEAF
clone_size: few; v_call: TRBV5-5; cdr3_aa: ASSLVRDSNEKLF
clone_size: NA; v_call: TRBV3-1/TRBV3-2; cdr3_aa: ASSRTGTNLGSPLH
clone_size: NA; v_call: TRBV4-1; cdr3_aa: ASSPITRGLAGRAGELF
clone_size: NA; v_call: TRBV19; cdr3_aa: ASRKRGPTETQY
clone_size: NA; v_call: TRBV9; cdr3_aa: ASSGATTSGSTDTQY
clone_size: NA; v_call: TRBV7-9; cdr3_aa: ASSLAGTEYQPQH
clone_size: NA; v_call: TRBV2; cdr3_aa: ASRDDGNYYEQY
clone_size: NA; v_call: TRBV3-1/TRBV3-2; cdr3_aa: ASSQGVSGGYGYT
clone_size: few; v_call: TRBV29-1; cdr3_aa: SVEGGGPDTQY
clone_size: NA; v_call: TRBV9; cdr3_aa: ASTPGLSLLEQY
clone_size: NA; v_call: TRBV27; cdr3_aa: ASSFRQGIGSGANVLT
clone_size: NA; v_call: TRBV9; cdr3_aa: ASSAFLAMTYNEQF
clone_size: NA; v_call: TRBV7-9; cdr3_aa: ASSFARDRGGYGYT
clone_size: NA; v_call: TRBV12-5; cdr3_aa: ASGYYTDTQY
clone_size: NA; v_call: TRBV27; cdr3_aa: ASSSGVNTDTQY
clone_size: NA; v_call: TRBV19; cdr3_aa: ASSISDGVPNQPQH
clone_size: NA; v_call: TRBV10-3; cdr3_aa: AIRDRGNTEAF
clone_size: once; v_call: TRBV15; cdr3_aa: ATSRRTGSETQY
clone_size: NA; v_call: TRBV2; cdr3_aa: ASREGEDYGYT
clone_size: NA; v_call: TRBV28; cdr3_aa: ASSLGGRGNYGYT
clone_size: NA; v_call: TRBV10-3; cdr3_aa: ARALTSGRGTDTQY
clone_size: NA; v_call: TRBV29-1; cdr3_aa: SVTGSGETQY
clone_size: NA; v_call: TRBV7-8; cdr3_aa: ASSLVPRLNTEAF
clone_size: few; v_call: TRBV30; cdr3_aa: AWSVRSNQPQH
clone_size: NA; v_call: TRBV6-2/TRBV6-3; cdr3_aa: ASSKGQGNTEAF
clone_size: NA; v_call: TRBV28; cdr3_aa: ASSAPTGNQPQH
clone_size: NA; v_call: TRBV2; cdr3_aa: ASTGLALLQETQY
clone_size: NA; v_call: TRBV6-2/TRBV6-3; cdr3_aa: ASSLGGRFNEKLF
clone_size: NA; v_call: TRBV6-4; cdr3_aa: ASSGTDGAQH
clone_size: NA; v_call: TRBV4-3; cdr3_aa: ASSQGGAGNTDTQY
clone_size: NA; v_call: TRBV28; cdr3_aa: ASSLLAAGLQETQY
clone_size: NA; v_call: TRBV24-1; cdr3_aa: ATSDPGQPTDTQY
clone_size: once; v_call: TRBV10-3; cdr3_aa: AISERQNTGELF
clone_size: NA; v_call: TRBV18; cdr3_aa: ASSPLPRNEQF